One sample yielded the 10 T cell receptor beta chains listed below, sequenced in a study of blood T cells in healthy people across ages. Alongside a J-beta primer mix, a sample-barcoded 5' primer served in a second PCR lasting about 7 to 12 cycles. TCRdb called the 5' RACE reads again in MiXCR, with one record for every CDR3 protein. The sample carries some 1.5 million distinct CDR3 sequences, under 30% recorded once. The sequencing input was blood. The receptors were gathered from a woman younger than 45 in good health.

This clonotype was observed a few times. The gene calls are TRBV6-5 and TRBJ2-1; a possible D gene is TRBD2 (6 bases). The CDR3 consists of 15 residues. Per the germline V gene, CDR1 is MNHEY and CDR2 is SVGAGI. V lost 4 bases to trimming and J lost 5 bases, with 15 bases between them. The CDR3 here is CASSFQDYSHNEQFF. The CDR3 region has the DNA TGTGCCAGCAGTTTTCAGGACTATAGCCACAATGAGCAGTTCTTC.

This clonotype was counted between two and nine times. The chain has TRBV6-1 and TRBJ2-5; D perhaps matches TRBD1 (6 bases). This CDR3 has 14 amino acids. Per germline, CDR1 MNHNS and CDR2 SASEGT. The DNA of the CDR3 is TGTGTCAGTTCAGTACAGGGATGGGGTGAGACCCAGTACTTC. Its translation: CVSSVQGWGETQYF.

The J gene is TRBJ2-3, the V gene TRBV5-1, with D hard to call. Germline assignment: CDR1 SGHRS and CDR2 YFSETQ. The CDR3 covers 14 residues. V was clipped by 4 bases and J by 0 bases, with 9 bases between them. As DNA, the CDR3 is TGCGCCAGCAGCACGGACGAGAGCACAGATACGCAGTATTTT. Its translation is CASSTDESTDTQYF.

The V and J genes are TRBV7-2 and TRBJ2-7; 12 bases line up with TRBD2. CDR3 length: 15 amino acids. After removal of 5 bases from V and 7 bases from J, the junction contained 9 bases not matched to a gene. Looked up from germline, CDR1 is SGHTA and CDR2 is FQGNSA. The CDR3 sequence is CASSARLAGAEEQYF. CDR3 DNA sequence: TGTGCCAGCAGCGCGAGACTAGCGGGAGCGGAAGAGCAGTACTTC.

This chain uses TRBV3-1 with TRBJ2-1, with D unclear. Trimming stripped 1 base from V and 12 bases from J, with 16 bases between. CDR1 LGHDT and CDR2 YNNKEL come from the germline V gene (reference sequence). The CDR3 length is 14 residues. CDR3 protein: CASSQASRSSGQFF. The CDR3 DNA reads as TGTGCCAGCAGCCAAGCAAGTCGGTCCTCCGGGCAGTTCTTC.

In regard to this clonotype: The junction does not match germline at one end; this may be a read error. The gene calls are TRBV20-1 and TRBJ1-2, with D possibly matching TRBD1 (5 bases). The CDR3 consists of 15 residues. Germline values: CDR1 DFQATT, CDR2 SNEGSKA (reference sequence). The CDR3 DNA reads TGCAGTGCTAGAGCACTAGACAGTACTAACTGTGGCTACACCTTC. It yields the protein CSARALDSTNCGYTF.

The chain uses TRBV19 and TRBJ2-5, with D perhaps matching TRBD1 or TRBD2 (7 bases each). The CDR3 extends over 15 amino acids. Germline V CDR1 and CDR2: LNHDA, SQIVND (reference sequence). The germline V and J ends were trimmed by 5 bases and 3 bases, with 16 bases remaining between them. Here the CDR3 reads CASSEGRGGEETQYF. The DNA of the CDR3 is TGTGCCAGTAGTGAAGGCAGGGGGGGGGAAGAGACCCAGTACTTC.

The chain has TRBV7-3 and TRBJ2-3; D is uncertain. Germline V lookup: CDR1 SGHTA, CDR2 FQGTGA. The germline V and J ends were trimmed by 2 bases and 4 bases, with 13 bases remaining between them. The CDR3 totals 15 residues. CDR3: CASSLSVGEPDTQYF. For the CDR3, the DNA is TGTGCCAGCAGCTTATCGGTCGGCGAGCCAGATACGCAGTATTTT. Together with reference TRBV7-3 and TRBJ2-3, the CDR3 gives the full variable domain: GAGVSQTPSNKVTEKGKYVELRCDPISGHTALYWYRQSLGQGPEFLIYFQGTGAADDSGLPNDRFFAVRPEGSVSTLKIQRTERGDSAVYLCASSLSVGEPDTQYFGPGTRLTVL.

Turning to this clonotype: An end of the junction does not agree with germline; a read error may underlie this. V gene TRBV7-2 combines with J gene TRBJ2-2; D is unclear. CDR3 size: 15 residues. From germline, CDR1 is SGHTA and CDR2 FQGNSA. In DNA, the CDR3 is TGTGCCAGTAGCTTAGCACCGTCCTCCACCGGGGAGCTGTTTTTT. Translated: CASSLAPSSTGELFF.

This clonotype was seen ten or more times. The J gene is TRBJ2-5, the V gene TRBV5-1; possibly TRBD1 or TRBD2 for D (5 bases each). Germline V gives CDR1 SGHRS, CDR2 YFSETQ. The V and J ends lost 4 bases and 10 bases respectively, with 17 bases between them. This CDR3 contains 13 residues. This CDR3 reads CASSMGTPPHQYF. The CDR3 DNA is TGCGCCAGCAGCATGGGGACCCCTCCGCACCAGTACTTC. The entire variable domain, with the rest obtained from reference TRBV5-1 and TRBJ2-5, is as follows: KAGVTQTPRYLIKTRGQQVTLSCSPISGHRSVSWYQQTPGQGLQFLFEYFSETQRNKGNFPGRFSGRQFSNSRSEMNVSTLELGDSALYLCASSMGTPPHQYFGPGTRLLVL.